The clone carrying this T cell receptor (beta chain) has a count of ten or more. This sample is drawn from a study of T cells after yellow fever vaccination. The V gene's germline CDR1 is MDHEN and CDR2 SYDVKM. Deletions cut 2 bases from V and 5 bases from J, with 15 bases between. The CDR3 sequence is 15 residues long. Making TCR cDNA involved 5'RACE template switching, which added UMIs and a universal primer site. Each CDR3 protein is one row after TCRdb ran MiXCR on the 5' RACE reads. The data contain under 350,000 distinct CDR3 sequences, about 4% of them singletons. The V and J genes are TRBV28 and TRBJ2-5, with D perhaps TRBD1 (5 bases). The TCR sequence derives from a man aged 18 to 29 who received the YFV17D yellow fever vaccine. The sample was PBMCs, taken 5 days after the yellow fever booster vaccination. Written as DNA, the CDR3 is TGTGCCAGCAGTTTACTTCAGGGTGGTGGTGAGACCCAGTACTTC. As protein: CASSLLQGGGETQYF. The complete variable domain, with remaining parts taken from reference TRBV28 and TRBJ2-5, reads DVKVTQSSRYLVKRTGEKVFLECVQDMDHENMFWYRQDPGLGLRLIYFSYDVKMKEKGDIPEGYSVSREKKERFSLILESASTNQTSMYLCASSLLQGGGETQYFGPGTRLLVL.